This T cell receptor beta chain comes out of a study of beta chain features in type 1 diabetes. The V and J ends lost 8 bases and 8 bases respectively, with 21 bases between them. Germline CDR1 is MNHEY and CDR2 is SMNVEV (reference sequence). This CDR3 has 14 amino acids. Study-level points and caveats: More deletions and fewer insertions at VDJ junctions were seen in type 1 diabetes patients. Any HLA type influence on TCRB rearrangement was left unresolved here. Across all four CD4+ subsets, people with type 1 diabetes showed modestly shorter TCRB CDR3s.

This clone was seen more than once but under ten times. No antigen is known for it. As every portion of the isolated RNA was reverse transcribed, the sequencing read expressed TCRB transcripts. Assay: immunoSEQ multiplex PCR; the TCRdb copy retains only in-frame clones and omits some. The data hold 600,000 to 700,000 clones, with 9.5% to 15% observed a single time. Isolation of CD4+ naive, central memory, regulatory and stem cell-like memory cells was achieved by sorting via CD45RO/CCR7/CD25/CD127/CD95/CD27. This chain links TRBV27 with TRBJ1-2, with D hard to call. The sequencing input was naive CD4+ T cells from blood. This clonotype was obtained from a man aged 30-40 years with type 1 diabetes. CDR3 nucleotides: TGTGCCAGCCGTACGGCCTCTTGGGCAGAGGGCTACACCTTC. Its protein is CASRTASWAEGYTF.